This T cell receptor beta chain is drawn from a study of identical twins. Broader study findings: Invariant MAIT and iNKT cells could partly confound zero-insertion analyses. Insertion counts were lower in abundant cord blood beta clonotypes, a trend that memory repertoires did not show.

TCRdb re-derived calls from the 5' RACE reads in MiXCR, one entry per CDR3 protein. This sample has a few hundred thousand distinct CDR3 sequences, with 9% found just once. In its sample, this clonotype was seen a few times. Its antigen is still unknown. The J segment lost 7 bases and the V segment lost 1 base, leaving 2 bases of the junction unmatched. The CDR3 is 13 residues long. CDR1 SQVTM and CDR2 ANQGSEA come from the germline V gene. The receptor's source is a woman aged 45-65 years in good health. The sample taken for sequencing was naive T cells sorted from blood. The chain has TRBV29-1 and TRBJ2-7; 12 positions agree with TRBD2. The CDR3 sequence is CSVEASGRGEQYF. For the CDR3, the DNA is TGCAGCGTTGAAGCTAGCGGGAGGGGAGAGCAGTACTTC.